The 8 T cell receptor beta chains listed next were all sequenced from one sample in a study of blood T cell repertoires in COVID-19. Assay: immunoSEQ multiplex PCR; the TCRdb copy retains only in-frame clones and omits some. The profile covers tens of thousands of clones, with about four fifths appearing a single time and about 25% taken by the ten largest. The sample taken for sequencing was peripheral blood. Receptor source: a human donor in a cohort sampled during active COVID-19.

Comments on this clone: Other DNA sequences in the same sample also yield this CDR3. V usage is TRBV27 and J usage is TRBJ2-7, with D perhaps matching TRBD2 (5 bases). The CDR3 runs 10 residues. V shed 8 bases and J shed 4 bases, with 6 bases lying between them. Germline values: CDR1 MNHEY, CDR2 SMNVEV (reference sequence). The DNA for the CDR3 is TGTGCCAGCGGACTGTACGAGCAGTACTTC. It encodes CASGLYEQYF.

This clone showed up just a few times. This chain uses TRBV25-1 with TRBJ2-1, with 10 bases matching TRBD1. The junction had 5 bases not matched to a gene; V was cut back by 3 bases and J by 6 bases. The CDR3 runs 15 residues. CDR1 and CDR2 (germline): MGHDK, SYGVNS. CDR3 protein: CASSETGGAFNEQFF. The CDR3 coding sequence is TGTGCCAGCAGTGAGACAGGGGGCGCGTTCAATGAGCAGTTCTTC.

The chain joins TRBV2 to TRBJ1-2; D is perhaps TRBD1 (5 bases). V lost 1 base, J lost 8 bases, and 14 bases lay in between. This CDR3 has 14 amino acids. Germline CDR1 and CDR2: SNHLY and FYNNEI. CDR3 sequence reads: CASSEEPWGDGYTF. DNA of the CDR3: TGTGCCAGCAGTGAAGAGCCCTGGGGGGACGGCTACACCTTC.

The gene calls are TRBV12-3 or TRBV12-4 and TRBJ2-1; 7 positions match TRBD1. J was trimmed by 4 bases and V by 11 bases; bases with no gene match: 8. CDR3 length: 13 residues. CDR3 residues: CAARTGHYNEQFF. As DNA, the CDR3 is TGTGCCGCCCGGACAGGCCATTACAATGAGCAGTTCTTC.

The rearrangement joins TRBV5-1 to TRBJ1-5, with TRBD1 matching 7 bases. CDR1 is SGHRS and CDR2 is YFSETQ in the germline V gene. The CDR3 extends over 15 amino acids. V trimming: 4 bases; J trimming: 4 bases; junction bases outside the gene matches: 8. The CDR3 is CASSPSGTANQPQHF. The DNA of the CDR3 is TGCGCCAGCAGCCCGTCCGGGACAGCTAATCAGCCCCAGCATTTT. The entire variable domain, with the rest obtained from reference TRBV5-1 and TRBJ1-5, is as follows: KAGVTQTPRYLIKTRGQQVTLSCSPISGHRSVSWYQQTPGQGLQFLFEYFSETQRNKGNFPGRFSGRQFSNSRSEMNVSTLELGDSALYLCASSPSGTANQPQHFGDGTRLSIL.

V usage is TRBV2 and J usage is TRBJ1-1; no reliable D call. Trimming shortened V by 2 bases and J by 1 base, and 5 bases separated the two germline ends. This CDR3 region has 13 residues. Germline values: CDR1 SNHLY, CDR2 FYNNEI. This CDR3 is CASSELENTEAFF. The CDR3 DNA reads TGTGCCAGCAGTGAATTAGAGAACACTGAAGCTTTCTTT.

The chain links TRBV2 to TRBJ2-4; 13 positions agree with TRBD2. With V trimmed by 6 bases and J by 8 bases, 16 bases remained unmatched. The CDR3 length is 18 residues. Germline assignment: CDR1 SNHLY and CDR2 FYNNEI. In DNA, the CDR3 is TGTGCCAGCAGCGAGAGACTAGCGGGGGGCACCTCCGGGGACATTCAGTACTTC. Translating gives CASSERLAGGTSGDIQYF.

The chain joins TRBV4-1 to TRBJ2-7, with 10 positions matching TRBD2. CDR1 and CDR2 from the germline V gene are MGHRA and YSYEKL. J gave up 3 bases and V 6 bases, and 11 bases lay outside the gene matches. CDR3 size: 16 residues. CDR3 nucleotide sequence: TGCGCCAGCAGTCAGGAGCCGTGGACTAGCGGCTACGAGCAGTACTTC. It is translated as CASSQEPWTSGYEQYF.